This T cell receptor (beta chain) was obtained from a study of blood T cell repertoires in COVID-19. In the study overall: Specimens from acute and convalescent COVID-19 originated in the United States, Italy and Spain. Sources were T cells, B-cell-depleted T cells, or PBMCs; the material itself was cDNA or gDNA.

Original methodology: Estimation of nucleated cell counts relied on the amplification of reference gene primers. Generated by immunoSEQ multiplex PCR, the TCRdb table keeps only in-frame clones and is missing some. V and J calls and clone size are given by that table; D and trimming were obtained from the DNA. The sample carries about 190,000 clones, 80% to 90% recorded once. V was cut by 8 bases and J by 0 bases, with 11 bases left in between. The CDR3 sequence is 15 residues long. Germline V gene data show CDR1 as ENHRY and CDR2 as SYGVKD. The sequenced sample consisted of peripheral blood. V gene TRBV10-3 combines with J gene TRBJ1-6, with D tentatively TRBD1 (5 bases). The sequence was collected from a man aged 25 to 40 with acute or convalescent COVID-19. CDR3: CAIRGRGSYNSPLHF. The DNA for the CDR3 is TGTGCCATCCGAGGGAGGGGCTCCTATAATTCACCCCTCCACTTT.